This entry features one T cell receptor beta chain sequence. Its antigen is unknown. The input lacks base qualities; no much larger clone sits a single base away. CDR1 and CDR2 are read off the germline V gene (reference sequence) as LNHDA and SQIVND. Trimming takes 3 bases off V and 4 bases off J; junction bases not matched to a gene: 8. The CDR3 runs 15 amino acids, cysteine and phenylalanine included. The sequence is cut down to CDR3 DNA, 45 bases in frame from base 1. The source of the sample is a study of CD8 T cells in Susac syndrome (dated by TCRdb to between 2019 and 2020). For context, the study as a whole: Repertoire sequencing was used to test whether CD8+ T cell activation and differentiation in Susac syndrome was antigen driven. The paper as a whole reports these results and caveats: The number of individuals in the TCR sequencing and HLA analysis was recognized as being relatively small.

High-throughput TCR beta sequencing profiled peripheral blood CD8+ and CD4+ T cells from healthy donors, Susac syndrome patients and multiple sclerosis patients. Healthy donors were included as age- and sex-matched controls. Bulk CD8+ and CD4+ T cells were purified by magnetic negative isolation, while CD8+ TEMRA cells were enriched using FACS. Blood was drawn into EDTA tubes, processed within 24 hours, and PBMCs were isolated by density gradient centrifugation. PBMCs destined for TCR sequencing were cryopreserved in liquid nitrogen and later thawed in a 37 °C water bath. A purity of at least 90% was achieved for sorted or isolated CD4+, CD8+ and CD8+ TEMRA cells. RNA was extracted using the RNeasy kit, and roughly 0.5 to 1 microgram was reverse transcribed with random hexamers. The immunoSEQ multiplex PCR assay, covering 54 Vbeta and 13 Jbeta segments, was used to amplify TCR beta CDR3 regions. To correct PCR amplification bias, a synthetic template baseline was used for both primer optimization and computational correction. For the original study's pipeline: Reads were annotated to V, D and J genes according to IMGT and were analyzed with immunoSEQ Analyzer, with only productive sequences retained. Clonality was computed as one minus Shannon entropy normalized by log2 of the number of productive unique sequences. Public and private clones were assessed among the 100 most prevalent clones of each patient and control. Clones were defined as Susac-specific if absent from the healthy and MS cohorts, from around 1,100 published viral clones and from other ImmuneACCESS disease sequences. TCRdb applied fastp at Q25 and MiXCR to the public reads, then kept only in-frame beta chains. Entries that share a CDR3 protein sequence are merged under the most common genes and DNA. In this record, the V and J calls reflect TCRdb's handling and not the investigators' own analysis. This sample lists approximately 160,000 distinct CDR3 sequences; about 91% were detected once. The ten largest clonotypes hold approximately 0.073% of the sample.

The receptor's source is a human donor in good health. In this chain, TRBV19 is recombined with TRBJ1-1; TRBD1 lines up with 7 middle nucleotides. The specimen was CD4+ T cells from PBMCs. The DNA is TGTGCCAGTAGTATTCTTAGACAGGGTCGCACTGAAGCTTTCTTT. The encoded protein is CASSILRQGRTEAFF.